These 28 T cell receptor beta chains originate from one sample sequenced in a study of control samples from healthy donors and cancer patients. Profiling relied on immunoSEQ multiplex PCR, and the TCRdb table lists in-frame clones only, not all of them. The sample consists of 90,000 to 100,000 clones, around three quarters of them appearing once. Material: blood. These TCRs come from a woman between 25 and 40 years old in good health.

The chain has TRBV27 and TRBJ1-2; TRBD1 agrees at 7 bases. The germline CDR1 and CDR2 sequences are MNHEY and SMNVEV (reference sequence). This CDR3 is 14 amino acids long. V trimming: 5 bases; J trimming: 7 bases; junction bases outside the gene matches: 10. The CDR3 loop is CASSVDRVGVGYTF. For the CDR3, the DNA is TGTGCCAGCAGTGTAGACAGGGTCGGGGTTGGCTACACCTTC.

The V and J genes are TRBV6-2 or TRBV6-3 and TRBJ1-2; D gene uncertain. This CDR3 is built from 13 residues. With 6 bases removed from V and 7 bases from J, the gap between germline ends came to 15 bases. In germline, CDR1 is MNHEY, CDR2 SVGEGT. The CDR3 DNA is TGTGCCAGCAGCCAAGCGAGTGAGGGTGGCTACACCTTC. Residues: CASSQASEGGYTF.

The J gene is TRBJ2-5, the V gene TRBV9; TRBD2 matches at 9 bases. CDR1 and CDR2 (germline): SGDLS, YYNGEE. V gave up 0 bases and J gave up 1 base; unmatched junction bases: 4. This CDR3 has 16 residues. CDR3 loop: CASSVGEAGGQETQYF. The DNA of the CDR3 is TGTGCCAGCAGCGTAGGGGAAGCGGGGGGCCAAGAGACCCAGTACTTC.

The chain couples TRBV2 to TRBJ2-2; the match to TRBD2 covers 9 bases. The J segment lost 4 bases and the V segment lost 6 bases, leaving 6 bases of the junction unmatched. Germline V gene sequence: CDR1 SNHLY, CDR2 FYNNEI. This CDR3 has 15 residues. For the CDR3, the DNA is TGTGCCAGCAGGCGGTCTAGCGGGACCACCGGGGAGCTGTTTTTT. It encodes CASRRSSGTTGELFF. The full variable domain, rest sourced from reference TRBV2 and TRBJ2-2, is EPEVTQTPSHQVTQMGQEVILRCVPISNHLYFYWYRQILGQKVEFLVSFYNNEISEKSEIFDDQFSVERPDGSNFTLKIRSTKLEDSAMYFCASRRSSGTTGELFFGEGSRLTVL.

Here the CDR3 reads CASSVGTGPYEQYF. CDR3 DNA: TGTGCCAGCAGCGTAGGGACAGGGCCCTACGAGCAGTACTTC. The V gene is TRBV9, the J gene TRBJ2-7; 8 bases line up with TRBD1. V lost 0 bases to trimming and J lost 2 bases; unmatched junction nucleotides: 1. CDR1 SGDLS and CDR2 YYNGEE come from the germline V gene. The CDR3 runs 14 residues.

The chain employs TRBV6-5 and TRBJ2-3; possibly TRBD1 for D (5 bases). CDR1 and CDR2 (germline): MNHEY, SVGAGI. V dropped 2 bases and J dropped 0 bases, with 6 bases sitting between them. The CDR3 consists of 14 residues. The DNA of the CDR3 is TGTGCCAGCAGTTACAGGGGAAGCACAGATACGCAGTATTTT. As protein: CASSYRGSTDTQYF.

The gene calls are TRBV5-1 and TRBJ1-2, with D tentatively TRBD1 (5 bases). Germline-derived CDR1 and CDR2 are SGHRS and YFSETQ. Between the trimmed V and J ends, which lost 1 base and 0 bases, there was a span of 10 bases. This CDR3 is built from 15 residues. The CDR3 DNA is TGCGCCAGCAGCTTGCGGCAGGACACTAACTATGGCTACACCTTC. Translation: CASSLRQDTNYGYTF.

The chain couples TRBV7-8 to TRBJ2-5, with D possibly being TRBD2 (7 bases). Trimming removed 5 bases from V and 5 bases from J, with 15 bases in between. The germline gives CDR1 SGHVS, CDR2 FQNEAQ. The CDR3 has 14 amino acids. Here the CDR3 DNA reads TGTGCCAGCAGCCGACGGGGGGCGGGGGAGACCCAGTACTTC. It yields the protein CASSRRGAGETQYF.

The chain links TRBV9 to TRBJ2-1, with TRBD1 matching 9 bases. The trim removed 4 bases at V and 8 bases at J, leaving 13 bases unmatched. Germline CDR1 reads SGDLS; CDR2 reads YYNGEE. This CDR3 contains 16 residues. The CDR3 is CASSPRPGQGADEQFF. CDR3 nucleotide sequence: TGTGCCAGCAGCCCTAGGCCGGGACAGGGAGCTGATGAGCAGTTCTTC.

There are a few counts of this clone. The V gene is TRBV7-7, the J gene TRBJ2-5; perhaps TRBD2 as D (6 bases). Per germline, CDR1 SSHAT and CDR2 FNYEAQ (reference sequence). The V gene lost 1 base and the J gene lost 2 bases, with 17 bases spanning the gap. The CDR3 has 17 amino acids. The chain's CDR3 is CASSLEGVSGRQETQYF. The CDR3 DNA is TGTGCCAGCAGCTTAGAAGGGGTTAGCGGCCGACAAGAGACCCAGTACTTC.

The rearrangement links TRBV2 to TRBJ2-3; a weak D match, TRBD2 (6 bases). The ends were cut back, 4 bases at V and 0 bases at J, with 11 bases in the middle. This CDR3 is built from 15 residues. From germline, CDR1 is SNHLY and CDR2 FYNNEI. DNA of the CDR3: TGTGCCAGCAGTGGCGCGGGGTTCAGCACAGATACGCAGTATTTT. This gives the protein CASSGAGFSTDTQYF. Based on the CDR3 plus reference TRBV2 and TRBJ2-3, the full variable domain is EPEVTQTPSHQVTQMGQEVILRCVPISNHLYFYWYRQILGQKVEFLVSFYNNEISEKSEIFDDQFSVERPDGSNFTLKIRSTKLEDSAMYFCASSGAGFSTDTQYFGPGTRLTVL.

This chain uses TRBV14 with TRBJ1-2, with D perhaps TRBD1 (6 bases). V was pared by 3 bases and J by 6 bases, with 20 bases between. Germline V gene data show CDR1 as SGHDN and CDR2 as FVKESK. This CDR3 is built from 16 residues. The CDR3 nucleotides are TGTGCCAGCAGCCAGCCTAATTTTCTGGGGGCAGATGGCTACACCTTC. Its translation is CASSQPNFLGADGYTF.

This chain uses TRBV12-3 or TRBV12-4 with TRBJ1-1; D unclear. The CDR3 has 11 amino acids. The V and J ends lost 6 bases and 4 bases respectively, with 6 bases between them. The CDR3 is CASSYRTEAFF. CDR3 nucleotide sequence: TGTGCCAGCAGCTACCGCACTGAAGCTTTCTTT.

V gene TRBV29-1 combines with J gene TRBJ1-2, with D perhaps matching TRBD1 (5 bases). The CDR3 extends over 14 amino acids. V lost 1 base and J lost 4, with 13 bases in between. Germline V gene lookup returns CDR1 SQVTM and CDR2 ANQGSEA. In DNA, the CDR3 is TGCAGCGTTGAAGGTGGCTCGGGGGTCTATGGCTACACCTTC. It yields the protein CSVEGGSGVYGYTF.

The chain recombines TRBV27 with TRBJ2-7; 7 bases align to TRBD1. Germline CDR1 MNHEY, CDR2 SMNVEV (reference sequence). V gave up 7 bases and J gave up 5 bases; unmatched junction bases: 8. This CDR3 comprises 13 residues. The CDR3 region is CASKLRQGNEQYF. CDR3 bases: TGTGCCAGCAAACTCCGACAGGGCAACGAGCAGTACTTC.

This clone has just a few counts. V and J are TRBV5-4 and TRBJ1-5, with no clear D. Germline V lookup: CDR1 SGHNT, CDR2 YYREEE (reference sequence). The CDR3 is 12 amino acids. The ends were cut back, 0 bases at V and 12 bases at J, with 10 bases in the middle. The CDR3 DNA is TGTGCCAGCAGCTTGGAAGGGAGCGACCAGCATTTT. This translates into CASSLEGSDQHF.

This chain connects TRBV5-4 to TRBJ2-2, with 8 nucleotides matching TRBD1. The CDR3 extends over 16 amino acids. Germline V lookup: CDR1 SGHNT, CDR2 YYREEE (reference sequence). The J segment lost 7 bases and the V segment lost 0 bases, leaving 8 bases of the junction unmatched. CDR3 sequence reads: CASSLGGRGRFGELFF. The CDR3 coding sequence is TGTGCCAGCAGCTTGGGGGGCAGGGGGCGCTTCGGGGAGCTGTTTTTT. Filled out from reference TRBV5-4 and TRBJ2-2, the complete variable domain reads ETGVTQSPTHLIKTRGQQVTLRCSSQSGHNTVSWYQQALGQGPQFIFQYYREEENGRGNFPPRFSGLQFPNYSSELNVNALELDDSALYLCASSLGGRGRFGELFFGEGSRLTVL.

This sequence joins TRBV13 and TRBJ1-1, with 7 positions matching TRBD1. Germline CDR1 and CDR2: PRHDT and FYEKMQ (reference sequence). Trimming cost V 5 bases and J 1 base; bases outside gene matches: 4. The CDR3 totals 14 residues. CDR3 bases: TGTGCCAGCAGCCTGGGGACAGCGAACACTGAAGCTTTCTTT. This codes for CASSLGTANTEAFF.

The chain joins TRBV30 to TRBJ1-2; unclear D gene. Germline V CDR1 and CDR2: GTSNPN, SVGIG (reference sequence). CDR3 length: 12 amino acids. The germline V and J ends were trimmed by 3 bases and 9 bases, with 14 bases remaining between them. The CDR3 region is CAWSHPGSRYTF. The CDR3 DNA reads as TGTGCCTGGAGCCACCCGGGCAGCCGCTACACCTTC.

This chain joins TRBV7-8 and TRBJ2-2; D is unresolved. The V end lost 5 bases, the J end lost 0 bases, and 13 bases lay between the germline ends. This CDR3 is 16 amino acids long. Germline CDR1 and CDR2: SGHVS and FQNEAQ. CDR3 nucleotide sequence: TGTGCCAGCAGCCAAGGTAGTAGGGCGAACACCGGGGAGCTGTTTTTT. Its translation: CASSQGSRANTGELFF.

The chain links TRBV25-1 to TRBJ2-6, with unresolved D. CDR1 and CDR2 from the germline V gene are MGHDK and SYGVNS. Trimming took 0 bases from V and 0 from J, leaving 6 bases between them. The CDR3 totals 16 residues. In DNA, the CDR3 is TGTGCCAGCAGTGAATACGGATTCTCTGGGGCCAACGTCCTGACTTTC. The encoded protein is CASSEYGFSGANVLTF.

The rearrangement links TRBV5-6 to TRBJ1-2, with TRBD1 matching over 10 bases. The CDR3 loop spans 13 amino acids. V shed 4 bases, J shed 3 bases, and the junction held 0 bases outside the gene matches. In germline, CDR1 is SGHDT, CDR2 YYEEEE. The CDR3 spells CASSGTGDYGYTF. DNA of the CDR3: TGTGCCAGCAGCGGGACAGGGGACTATGGCTACACCTTC.

V is TRBV3-1 (or the pseudogene TRBV3-2) and J is TRBJ1-2; TRBD1 agrees at 7 bases. Germline V lookup: CDR1 LGHDT, CDR2 YNNKEL (reference sequence). This CDR3 is 14 amino acids long. Losses at the gene ends were 1 base for V and 4 bases for J; bases not matched to a gene: 3. CDR3: CASSQGQGLYGYTF. CDR3 DNA: TGTGCCAGCAGCCAAGGACAGGGCCTCTATGGCTACACCTTC.

V and J are TRBV5-4 and TRBJ1-2; 8 nucleotides agree with TRBD1. CDR3 length: 14 amino acids. CDR1 and CDR2 (germline): SGHNT, YYREEE (reference sequence). The V and J ends lost 3 bases and 6 bases, in that order; junction bases with no gene match: 7. This chain's CDR3 is CASSSGQGLDGYTF. For the CDR3, the DNA is TGTGCCAGCAGCTCTGGACAGGGTTTGGATGGCTACACCTTC.

The chain has TRBV9 and TRBJ1-4, with TRBD1 matching over 7 bases. After removal of 0 bases from V and 6 bases from J, the junction contained 5 bases not matched to a gene. This CDR3 comprises 15 residues. Per germline, CDR1 SGDLS and CDR2 YYNGEE. CDR3 DNA sequence: TGTGCCAGCAGCGTAGGGGACAGTCGGGATGAAAAACTGTTTTTT. Protein product: CASSVGDSRDEKLFF.

This rearrangement joins TRBV9 to TRBJ1-1; D is possibly TRBD1 (6 bases). Germline V CDR1 and CDR2: SGDLS, YYNGEE. Deletions cut 0 bases from V and 1 base from J, with 13 bases between. The CDR3 runs to 16 residues. Written as DNA, the CDR3 is TGTGCCAGCAGCGTAGAGCCCACAGGGAAGAACACTGAAGCTTTCTTT. Amino acid sequence: CASSVEPTGKNTEAFF.

The chain links TRBV10-3 to TRBJ2-3, with 9 bases identical to TRBD1. V shed 5 bases and J 1 base; nucleotides not matched to a gene: 16. In germline, CDR1 is ENHRY, CDR2 SYGVKD. This CDR3 is 19 amino acids long. This chain's CDR3 is CAISYHRDREKTRTDTQYF. CDR3 DNA: TGTGCCATCAGTTACCATCGGGACAGGGAAAAAACCCGCACAGATACGCAGTATTTT.

The chain uses TRBV10-3 and TRBJ1-2; D uncertain. Trimming removed 2 bases from V and 3 bases from J, with 10 bases in between. The CDR3 length is 14 residues. Germline V gene lookup returns CDR1 ENHRY and CDR2 SYGVKD. DNA of the CDR3: TGTGCCATCAGTGAGGGAGCGTTGGACTATGGCTACACCTTC. Residues: CAISEGALDYGYTF.